In this sample, the clone carrying this T cell receptor (beta chain) turned up a few times. In the source study's methods: Nucleated cell counts were estimated from reference gene primer amplification. Clones were read by immunoSEQ multiplex PCR, and TCRdb kept only the in-frame ones, dropping some. Clone size and V and J calls were adopted from that table, with D and trimming inferred from the DNA. The sample holds 35,000 to 50,000 clones, 80% to 90% seen once. The data stem from a study of blood T cell repertoires in COVID-19. Study summary: There were acute and convalescent COVID-19 samples, and they came from the United States, Italy and Spain. T cells, B-cell-depleted T cells, or PBMCs provided the cDNA or gDNA that served as material.

The CDR3 consists of 13 residues. The germline CDR1 and CDR2 sequences are LNHDA and SQIVND (reference sequence). V was shortened by 7 bases and J by 4 bases, with 13 bases between the two germline ends. The V gene is TRBV19, the J gene TRBJ1-2; the D gene is possibly TRBD1 (6 bases). The source material was peripheral blood. This TCR was sampled from a man aged 55 to 70 in a cohort sampled during active COVID-19. CDR3 coding DNA: TGTGCCAGTACTTTGGCAGGGGCCTATGGCTACACCTTC. The encoded protein is CASTLAGAYGYTF. The entire variable domain, with the rest obtained from reference TRBV19 and TRBJ1-2, is as follows: DGGITQSPKYLFRKEGQNVTLSCEQNLNHDAMYWYRQDPGQGLRLIYYSQIVNDFQKGDIAEGYSVSREKKESFPLTVTSAQKNPTAFYLCASTLAGAYGYTFGSGTRLTVV.